This T cell receptor (beta chain) was retrieved from a study of shared clonotypes between healthy human individuals (dated by TCRdb to about 2020). With respect to the entire study: Three men and two women, aged 18 to 49 years, made up the cohort. Blood TCR repertoires of roughly five healthy adults were deeply sequenced to estimate repertoire size and the extent of clonotype sharing between individuals. Different laboratories and diverse techniques were used to prepare libraries and sequence TCR repertoires, to increase sequencing depth and limit assay-specific biases. Per donor, leukapheresis produced somewhere between about 0.85 and 8.9 billion PBMCs.

Results the study describes overall, beyond this receptor: Sampling was restricted to blood, and TCR repertoires in tissues likely differ from the TCR repertoires found in blood. The small number of donors limited the genetic and exposure-history diversity represented. Based on pairwise subsampling, the degree of clonotype sharing among donors was expected to be affected by sequencing depth.

The donors were healthy, HIV-negative adults with no recently reported acute infections or vaccinations. Only Caucasian adults living in Nashville, Tennessee, USA were represented among the donors. For unsorted samples, 75 million to 90 million PBMCs were counted, and genomic DNA was extracted using the QIAamp DNA Blood Mini kit. Blood was collected by leukapheresis, and PBMCs were isolated by Ficoll-Histopaque density gradient centrifugation and then cryopreserved in liquid nitrogen vapor phase. Using the deep immunoSEQ assay, TCR CDR3 regions were amplified from genomic DNA by multiplex PCR. Genomic DNA extracted from each cell subset was distributed evenly over all wells of several immunoSEQ 96-well plates, and each plate served as one replicate. For unsorted PBMC, roughly 330 ng genomic DNA, equal to around 30,000 T cell genomes, was loaded into each replicate PCR. Genomic DNA from unsorted PBMC was sequenced over ten immunoSEQ deep assay plates. The purified libraries were quantified using a Qubit 3.0 fluorometer, sized with a Bioanalyzer 2100, and then quantified again using the KAPA Library Quantification kit. Every immunoSEQ 96-well plate was sequenced on a dedicated single-read 150-cycle Illumina NextSeq 550 flow cell. In the original analysis: The immunoSEQ output contained only junctional sequences without quality scores, so filtering could not match that applied to full-length reads. To assign V/J genes and CDR3, sequences were annotated using PyIR, a Python wrapper for IgBLAST v1.9, with IMGT germline references. Reads were filtered out if the reads had weak V/J assignments (E-value above 1e-6), no CDR3, stop codons, out-of-frame junctions, or ambiguous translated residues. V3J clonotypes were defined by identical inferred V gene, J gene, and CDR3 amino acid sequence. Percentage overlap between repertoires was calculated by dividing the number of shared unique clonotypes by the size of the smaller repertoire. Three approaches were used to assess repertoire richness: RTK rarefaction, the Chao1 estimator, and Recon v2.1 estimates of unobserved clonotypes. Not all clones reach the TCRdb copy of this immuneACCESS table, which keeps in-frame sequences only. Checked studies attribute under half of the gap to unresolved V genes and leave the rest unexplained. V, J and clone size derive from that table, while D and trimming were established from the DNA sequence. For this sample there are about 460,000 clones; roughly three quarters appear just once. Of the sample, about 11% is held by the ten largest clones.

In regard to this clone: No cognate antigen has been identified for it. No much larger clonotype is one base removed from it; base qualities were not supplied.

Deletion took 8 bases off V and 0 bases off J, with a span of 12 bases between the germline ends. The CDR3 runs 14 residues from the cysteine to the phenylalanine. The read is trimmed to its CDR3 DNA, 42 bases read in frame from base 1. From the germline V gene (reference sequence), CDR1 is LNHDA and CDR2 is SQIVND. The chain joins TRBV19 to TRBJ2-3; the D gene is perhaps TRBD2, on 5 matching bases. Material: PBMCs. The origin of this receptor is a woman aged 40 to 55 in good health. Some clones in this sample may be carry-over from other donors' samples. The CDR3 here reads CASSLAPSTDTQYF. The DNA sequence reads TGTGCCAGTTCCTTAGCGCCTAGCACAGATACGCAGTATTTT.